This entry features one T cell receptor beta chain sequence. The antigen is not known. This specimen comes from a study of CXCR3-negative and CXCR3-positive naive CD8 T cells. Study-wide results and limits: The naive subsets expressed comparable surface CD5, and the authors inferred TCR strength from TRB CDR3 properties. Similar TRBV-TRBJ gene usage was seen in naive CXCR3-negative and CXCR3-positive cells, but not in memory cells.

Germline CDR1 reads SGHTA; CDR2 reads FQGTGA. The CDR3 length is 15 residues. Each TRB cDNA library was prepared by 5' RACE (with UMI labels). Reprocessing the 5' RACE reads, TCRdb reports a single entry for every CDR3 protein and omits DNA. The sample includes approximately 52,000 distinct CDR3 sequences. The rearrangement links TRBV7-3 to TRBJ2-1. The source material was memory CD8+ T cells from blood. The receptor was derived from a human donor in good health. Some clones in this sample may be carry-over from other donors' samples. CDR3 amino acids: CASSLGFSSYNEQFF.